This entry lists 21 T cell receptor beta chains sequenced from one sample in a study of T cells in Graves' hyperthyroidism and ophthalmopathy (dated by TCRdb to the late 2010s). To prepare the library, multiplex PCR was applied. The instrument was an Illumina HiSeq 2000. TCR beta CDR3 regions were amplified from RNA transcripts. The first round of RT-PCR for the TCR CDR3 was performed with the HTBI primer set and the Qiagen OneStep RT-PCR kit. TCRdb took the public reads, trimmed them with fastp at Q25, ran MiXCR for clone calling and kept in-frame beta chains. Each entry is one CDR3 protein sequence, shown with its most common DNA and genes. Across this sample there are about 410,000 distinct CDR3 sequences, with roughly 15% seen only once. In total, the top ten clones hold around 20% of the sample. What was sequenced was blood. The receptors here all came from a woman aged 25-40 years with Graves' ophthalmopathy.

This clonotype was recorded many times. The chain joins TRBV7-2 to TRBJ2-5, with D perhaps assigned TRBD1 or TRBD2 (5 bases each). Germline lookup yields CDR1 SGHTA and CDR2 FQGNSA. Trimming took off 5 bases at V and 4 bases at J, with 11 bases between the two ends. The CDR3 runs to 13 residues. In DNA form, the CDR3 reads TGTGCCAGCAGCCGCCGGGACGGAGAGACCCAGTACTTC. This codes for CASSRRDGETQYF. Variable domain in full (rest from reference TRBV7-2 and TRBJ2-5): GAGVSQSPSNKVTEKGKDVELRCDPISGHTALYWYRQSLGQGLEFLIYFQGNSAPDKSGLPSDRFSAERTGGSVSTLTIQRTQQEDSAVYLCASSRRDGETQYFGPGTRLLVL.

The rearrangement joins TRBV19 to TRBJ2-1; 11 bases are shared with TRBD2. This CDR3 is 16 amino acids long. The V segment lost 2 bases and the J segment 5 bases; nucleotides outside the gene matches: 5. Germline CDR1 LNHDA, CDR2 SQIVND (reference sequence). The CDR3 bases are TGTGCCAGTAGTATAACTAGCGGGGGCCCGGACAATGAGCAGTTCTTC. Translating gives CASSITSGGPDNEQFF.

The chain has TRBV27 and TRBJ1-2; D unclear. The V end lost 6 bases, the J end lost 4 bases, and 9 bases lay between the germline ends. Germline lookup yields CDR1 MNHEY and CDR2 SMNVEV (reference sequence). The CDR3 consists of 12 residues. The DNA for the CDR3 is TGTGCCAGCAGAGGGCTCAGCTATGGCTACACCTTC. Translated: CASRGLSYGYTF.

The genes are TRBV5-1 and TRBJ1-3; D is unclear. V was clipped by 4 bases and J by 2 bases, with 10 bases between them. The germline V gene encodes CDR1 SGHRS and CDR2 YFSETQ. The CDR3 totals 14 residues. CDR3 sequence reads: CASSVDGAGNTIYF. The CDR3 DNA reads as TGCGCCAGCAGCGTGGACGGGGCTGGAAACACCATATATTTT.

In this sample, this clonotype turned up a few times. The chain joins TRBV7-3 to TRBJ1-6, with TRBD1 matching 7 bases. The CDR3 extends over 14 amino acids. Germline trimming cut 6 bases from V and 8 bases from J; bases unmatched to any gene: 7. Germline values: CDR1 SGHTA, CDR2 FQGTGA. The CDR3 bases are TGTGCCAGCAGTCAGACAGGGTCGCATTCACCCCTCCACTTT. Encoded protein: CASSQTGSHSPLHF. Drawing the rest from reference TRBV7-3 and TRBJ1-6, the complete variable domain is GAGVSQTPSNKVTEKGKYVELRCDPISGHTALYWYRQSLGQGPEFLIYFQGTGAADDSGLPNDRFFAVRPEGSVSTLKIQRTERGDSAVYLCASSQTGSHSPLHFGNGTRLTVT.

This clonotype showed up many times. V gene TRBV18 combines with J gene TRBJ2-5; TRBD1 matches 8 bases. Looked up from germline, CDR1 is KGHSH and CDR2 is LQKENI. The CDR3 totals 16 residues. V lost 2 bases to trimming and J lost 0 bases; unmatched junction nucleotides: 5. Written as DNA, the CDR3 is TGTGCCAGCTCACCAACAGGGGGACAGAACCAAGAGACCCAGTACTTC. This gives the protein CASSPTGGQNQETQYF.

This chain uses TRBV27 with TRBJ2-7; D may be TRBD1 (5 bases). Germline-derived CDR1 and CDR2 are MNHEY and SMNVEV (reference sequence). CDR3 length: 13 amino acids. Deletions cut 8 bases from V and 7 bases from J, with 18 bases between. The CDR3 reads CASAGFWGGEQYF. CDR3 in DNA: TGTGCCAGCGCTGGGTTCTGGGGCGGAGAGCAGTACTTC.

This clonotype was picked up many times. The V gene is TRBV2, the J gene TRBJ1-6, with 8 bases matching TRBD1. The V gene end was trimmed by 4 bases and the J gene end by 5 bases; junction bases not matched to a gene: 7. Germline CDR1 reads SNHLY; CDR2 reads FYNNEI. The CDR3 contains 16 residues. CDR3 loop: CASSASGTGNNSPLHF. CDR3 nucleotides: TGTGCCAGCAGTGCCTCTGGGACAGGAAATAATTCACCCCTCCACTTT.

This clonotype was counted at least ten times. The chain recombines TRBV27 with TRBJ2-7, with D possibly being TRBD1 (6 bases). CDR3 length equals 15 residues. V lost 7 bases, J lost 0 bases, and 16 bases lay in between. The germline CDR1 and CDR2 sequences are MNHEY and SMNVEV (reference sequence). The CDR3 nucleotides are TGTGCCAGCAAACTTCGGACAGCGAGCTCCTACGAGCAGTACTTC. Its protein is CASKLRTASSYEQYF.

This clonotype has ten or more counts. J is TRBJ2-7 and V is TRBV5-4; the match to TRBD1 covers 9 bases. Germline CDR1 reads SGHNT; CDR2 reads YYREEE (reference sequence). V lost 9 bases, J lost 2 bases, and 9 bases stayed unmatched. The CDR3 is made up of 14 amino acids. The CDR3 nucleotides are TGTGCCAATTACCGGGACAGGGTGACCTACGAGCAGTACTTC. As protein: CANYRDRVTYEQYF.

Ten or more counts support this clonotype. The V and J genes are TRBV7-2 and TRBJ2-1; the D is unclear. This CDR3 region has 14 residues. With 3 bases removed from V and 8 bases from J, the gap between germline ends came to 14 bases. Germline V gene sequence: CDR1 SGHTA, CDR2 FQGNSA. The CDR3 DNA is TGTGCCAGCAGCTTCTATTCTAGTATCGATGAGCAGTTCTTC. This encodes CASSFYSSIDEQFF.

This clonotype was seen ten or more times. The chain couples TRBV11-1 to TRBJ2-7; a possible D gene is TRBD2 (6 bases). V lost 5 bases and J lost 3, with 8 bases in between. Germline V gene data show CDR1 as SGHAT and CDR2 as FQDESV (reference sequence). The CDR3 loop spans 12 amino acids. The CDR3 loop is CASSRDFYEQYF. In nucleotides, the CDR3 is TGTGCCAGCAGCCGGGACTTCTACGAGCAGTACTTC. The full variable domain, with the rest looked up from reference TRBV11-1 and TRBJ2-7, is EAEVAQSPRYKITEKSQAVAFWCDPISGHATLYWYRQILGQGPELLVQFQDESVVDDSQLPKDRFSAERLKGVDSTLKIQPAELGDSAMYLCASSRDFYEQYFGPGTRLTVT.

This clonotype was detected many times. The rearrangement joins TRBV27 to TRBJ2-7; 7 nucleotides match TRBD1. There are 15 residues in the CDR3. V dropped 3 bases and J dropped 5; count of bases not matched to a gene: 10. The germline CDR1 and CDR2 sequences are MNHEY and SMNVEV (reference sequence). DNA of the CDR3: TGTGCCAGCAGTTTTGGAAGGGGGCGATTTAACGAGCAGTACTTC. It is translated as CASSFGRGRFNEQYF.

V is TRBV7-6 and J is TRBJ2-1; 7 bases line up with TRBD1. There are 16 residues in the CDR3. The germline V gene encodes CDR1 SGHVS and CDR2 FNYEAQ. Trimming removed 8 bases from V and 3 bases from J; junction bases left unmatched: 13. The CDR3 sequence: CASGQNRGTIYNEQFF. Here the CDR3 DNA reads TGTGCCAGCGGCCAGAACAGGGGAACTATCTACAATGAGCAGTTCTTC.

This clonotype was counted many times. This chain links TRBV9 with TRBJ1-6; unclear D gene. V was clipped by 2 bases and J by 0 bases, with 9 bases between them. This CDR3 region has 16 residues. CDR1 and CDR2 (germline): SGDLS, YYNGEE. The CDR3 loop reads CASSVNDYSYNSPLHF. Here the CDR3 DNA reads TGTGCCAGCAGCGTCAATGATTACTCCTATAATTCACCCCTCCACTTT.

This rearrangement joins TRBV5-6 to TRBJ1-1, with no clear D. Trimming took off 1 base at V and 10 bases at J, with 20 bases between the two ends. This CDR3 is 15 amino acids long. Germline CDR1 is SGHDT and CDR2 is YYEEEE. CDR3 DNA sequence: TGTGCCAGCAGCTTGTTAACTAGCAGAGGGAACATAGCTTTCTTT. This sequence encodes CASSLLTSRGNIAFF.

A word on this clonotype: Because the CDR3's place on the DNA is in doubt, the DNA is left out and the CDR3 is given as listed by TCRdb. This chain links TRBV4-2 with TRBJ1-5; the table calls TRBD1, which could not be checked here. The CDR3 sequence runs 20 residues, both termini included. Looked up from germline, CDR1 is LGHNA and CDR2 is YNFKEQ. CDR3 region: CASSIYLCSVVGNPGQPQHF.

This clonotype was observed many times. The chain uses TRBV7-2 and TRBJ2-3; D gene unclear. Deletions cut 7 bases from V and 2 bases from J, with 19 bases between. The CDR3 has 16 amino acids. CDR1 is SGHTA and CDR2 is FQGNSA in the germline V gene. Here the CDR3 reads CASNMRLGLITDTQYF. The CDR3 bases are TGTGCCAGCAACATGAGGCTCGGTCTGATCACAGATACGCAGTATTTT. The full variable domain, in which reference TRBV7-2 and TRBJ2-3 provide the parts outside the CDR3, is GAGVSQSPSNKVTEKGKDVELRCDPISGHTALYWYRQSLGQGLEFLIYFQGNSAPDKSGLPSDRFSAERTGGSVSTLTIQRTQQEDSAVYLCASNMRLGLITDTQYFGPGTRLTVL.

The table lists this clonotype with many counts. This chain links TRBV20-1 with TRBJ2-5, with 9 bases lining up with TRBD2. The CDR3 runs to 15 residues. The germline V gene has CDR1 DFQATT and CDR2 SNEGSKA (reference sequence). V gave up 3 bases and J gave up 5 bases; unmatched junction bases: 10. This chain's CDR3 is CSASLSRGGGETQYF. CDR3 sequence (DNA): TGCAGTGCTAGTCTCTCGCGGGGGGGAGGGGAGACCCAGTACTTC.

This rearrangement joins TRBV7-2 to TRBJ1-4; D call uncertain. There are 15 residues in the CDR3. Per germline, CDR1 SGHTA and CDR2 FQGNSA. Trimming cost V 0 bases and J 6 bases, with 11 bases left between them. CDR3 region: CASSLAGQADEKLFF. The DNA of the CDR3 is TGTGCCAGCAGCTTAGCTGGGCAAGCGGATGAAAAACTGTTTTTT.

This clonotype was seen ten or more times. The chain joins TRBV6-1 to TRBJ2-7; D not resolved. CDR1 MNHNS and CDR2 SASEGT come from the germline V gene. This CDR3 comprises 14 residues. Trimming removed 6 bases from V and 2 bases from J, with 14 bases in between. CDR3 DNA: TGTGCCAGCAGCCAGTCCATCGGCACCTACGAGCAGTACTTC. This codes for CASSQSIGTYEQYF.